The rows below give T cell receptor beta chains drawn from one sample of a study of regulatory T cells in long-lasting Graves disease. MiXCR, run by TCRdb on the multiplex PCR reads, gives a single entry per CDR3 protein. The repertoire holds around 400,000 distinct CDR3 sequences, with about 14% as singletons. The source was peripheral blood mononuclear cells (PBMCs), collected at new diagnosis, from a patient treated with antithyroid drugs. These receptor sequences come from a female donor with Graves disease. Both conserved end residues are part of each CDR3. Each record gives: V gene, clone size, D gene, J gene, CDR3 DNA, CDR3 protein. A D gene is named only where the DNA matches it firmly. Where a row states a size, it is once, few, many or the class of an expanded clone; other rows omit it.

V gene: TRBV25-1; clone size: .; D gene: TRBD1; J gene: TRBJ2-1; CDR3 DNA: TGTGCCAGCAGTGCAGGGACAGGGATTTACAATGAGCAGTTCTTC; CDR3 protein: CASSAGTGIYNEQFF
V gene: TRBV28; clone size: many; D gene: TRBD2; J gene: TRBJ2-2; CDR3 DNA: TGTGCCAGCAGTCCAGCGGGGGGCGGCTACGAAATCAGAGCCGGGGAGCTGTTTTTT; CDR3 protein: CASSPAGGGYEIRAGELFF
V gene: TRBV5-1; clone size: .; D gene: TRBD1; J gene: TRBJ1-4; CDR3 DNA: TGCGCCAGCAGCTTGGGTGGAGACAGGGGGCCTAATGAAAAACTGTTTTTT; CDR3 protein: CASSLGGDRGPNEKLFF
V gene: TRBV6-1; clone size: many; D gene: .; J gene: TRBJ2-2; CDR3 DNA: TGTGCCAGCAGCCCGAGGGGACAATCAGGAACCGGGGAGCTGTTTTTT; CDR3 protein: CASSPRGQSGTGELFF
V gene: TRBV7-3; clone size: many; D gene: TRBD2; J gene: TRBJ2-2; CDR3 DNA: TGTGCCAGCAGCACGCAAACCGGGACTAGCGGCACCGGGGAGCTGTTTTTT; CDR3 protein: CASSTQTGTSGTGELFF
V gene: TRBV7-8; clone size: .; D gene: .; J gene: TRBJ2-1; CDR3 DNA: TGTGCCAGCAGCTTAGGGGGCAAACACAATGAGCAGTTCTTC; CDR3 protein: CASSLGGKHNEQFF
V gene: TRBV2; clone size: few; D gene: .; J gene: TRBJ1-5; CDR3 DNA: TGTGCCAGCAGCCAAGGGGGGGCTGGACAGCCCCAGCATTTT; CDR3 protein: CASSQGGAGQPQHF
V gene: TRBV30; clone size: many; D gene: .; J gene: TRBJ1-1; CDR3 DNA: TGTGCCTGGAGTGTTAAACACGTGGGGGCTTTCTTT; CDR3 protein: CAWSVKHVGAFF
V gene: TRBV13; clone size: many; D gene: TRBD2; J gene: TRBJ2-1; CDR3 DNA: TGTGCCAGCAGCGGGAGCGGGGGGGCCTACAATGAGCAGTTCTTC; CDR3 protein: CASSGSGGAYNEQFF
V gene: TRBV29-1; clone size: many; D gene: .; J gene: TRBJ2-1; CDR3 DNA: TGCAGCGTTGAAGATCTTACAAACAGCGGAAATGAGCAGTTCTTC; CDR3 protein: CSVEDLTNSGNEQFF
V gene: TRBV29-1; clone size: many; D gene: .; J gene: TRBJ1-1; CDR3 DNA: TGCAGCGTTGACAGGGGGAACACTGAAGCTTTCTTT; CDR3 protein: CSVDRGNTEAFF
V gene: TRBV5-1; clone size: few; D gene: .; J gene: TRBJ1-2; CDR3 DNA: TGCGCCAGCAGCTCCCCCAGAAGTGGGAAGGGCGCTAACTATGGCTACACCTTC; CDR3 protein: CASSSPRSGKGANYGYTF
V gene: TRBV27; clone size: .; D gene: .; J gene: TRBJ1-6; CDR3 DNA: TGTGCCAGTTCAACAGGCCCTTATAATTCACCCCTCCACTTT; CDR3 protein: CASSTGPYNSPLHF
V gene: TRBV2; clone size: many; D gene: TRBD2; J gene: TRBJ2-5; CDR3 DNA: TGTGCCAGCATACGGCGGGAGGGGGGAGAGACCCAGTACTTC; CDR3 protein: CASIRREGGETQYF
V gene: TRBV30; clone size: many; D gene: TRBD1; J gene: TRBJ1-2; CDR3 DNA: TGTGCCTGGAGAGAGACCGGGACAGTCTATGGCTACACCTTC; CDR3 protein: CAWRETGTVYGYTF
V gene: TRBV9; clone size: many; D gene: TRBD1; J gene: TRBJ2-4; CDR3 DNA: TGTGCCAGCAGCGTGGGGACAGGGGGCGCGGTGAACATTCAGTACTTC; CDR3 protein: CASSVGTGGAVNIQYF
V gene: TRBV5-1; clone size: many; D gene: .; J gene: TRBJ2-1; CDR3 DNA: TGCGCCAGCAGCCTAACCGGGTCCGACAATGAGCAGTTCTTC; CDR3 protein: CASSLTGSDNEQFF
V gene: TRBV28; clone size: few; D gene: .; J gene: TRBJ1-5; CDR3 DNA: TGTGCCAGCAGTTTAATCGACCAGGAGCATCAGCCCCAGCATTTT; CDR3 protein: CASSLIDQEHQPQHF
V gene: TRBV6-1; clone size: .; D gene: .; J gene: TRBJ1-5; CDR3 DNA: TGTGCCAGCAGTCAGAGCGGACTTTCCAATCAGCCCCAGCATTTT; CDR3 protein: CASSQSGLSNQPQHF
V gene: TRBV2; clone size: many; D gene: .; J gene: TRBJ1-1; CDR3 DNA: TGTGCCAGCAGTGACTACAGAAACACTGAAGCTTTCTTT; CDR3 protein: CASSDYRNTEAFF
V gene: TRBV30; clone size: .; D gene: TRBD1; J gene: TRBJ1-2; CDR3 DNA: TGTGCCCGGACAGGCGGAAGATACGGCTACACCTTC; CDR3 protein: CARTGGRYGYTF
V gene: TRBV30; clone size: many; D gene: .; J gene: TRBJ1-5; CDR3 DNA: TGTGCCTGGAGTGATCACTTCCAGCCCCAGCATTTT; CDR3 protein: CAWSDHFQPQHF
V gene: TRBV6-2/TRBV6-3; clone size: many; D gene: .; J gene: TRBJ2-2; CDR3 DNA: TGTGCCAGCAGTTACAGGGACACCGGGGAGCTGTTTTTT; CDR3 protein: CASSYRDTGELFF
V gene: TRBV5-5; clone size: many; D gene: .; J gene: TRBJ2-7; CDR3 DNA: TGTGCCAGCAGCTACGGCAGAGACTCCTACGAGCAGTACTTC; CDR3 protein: CASSYGRDSYEQYF
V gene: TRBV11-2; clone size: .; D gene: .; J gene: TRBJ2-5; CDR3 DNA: TGTGCCAGCAGGCACATCGGCAGGCAAGAGACCCAGTACTTC; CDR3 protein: CASRHIGRQETQYF
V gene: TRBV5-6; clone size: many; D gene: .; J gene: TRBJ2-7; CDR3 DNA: TGTGCCAGCAGCACCACTGGGGAGCAGTACTTC; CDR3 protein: CASSTTGEQYF
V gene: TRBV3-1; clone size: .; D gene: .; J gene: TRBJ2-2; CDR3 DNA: TGTGCCAGCAGCCAAAAAAAAGGAAGGGCCGGACCCGGGGAGCTGTTTTTT; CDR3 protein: CASSQKKGRAGPGELFF
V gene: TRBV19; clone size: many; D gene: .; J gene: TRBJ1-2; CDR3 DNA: TGTGCCAGTAGTCCCGGGGAGGGGGACTATGGCTACACCTTC; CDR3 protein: CASSPGEGDYGYTF
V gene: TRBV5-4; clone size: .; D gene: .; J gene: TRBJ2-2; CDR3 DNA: TGTGCCAGCAGCTCTCAGGACAGAACGAACACCGGGGAGCTGTTTTTT; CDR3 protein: CASSSQDRTNTGELFF
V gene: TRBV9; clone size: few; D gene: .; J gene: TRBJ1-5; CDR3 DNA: TGTGCCAGCAGCCCGGGACCTTCTAGCAATCAGCCCCAGCATTTT; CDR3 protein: CASSPGPSSNQPQHF
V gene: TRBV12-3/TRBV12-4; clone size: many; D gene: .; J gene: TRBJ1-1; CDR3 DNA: TGTGCCAGCAGTACGACAGAGGCGTTGTGGACTGAAGCTTTCTTT; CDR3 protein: CASSTTEALWTEAFF
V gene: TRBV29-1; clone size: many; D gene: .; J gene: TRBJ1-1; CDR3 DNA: TGCAGCGTTGGAGTGGGGGCCCCCGGGGAGGGCACTGAAGCTTTCTTT; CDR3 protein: CSVGVGAPGEGTEAFF
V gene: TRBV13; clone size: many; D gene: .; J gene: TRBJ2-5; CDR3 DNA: TGTGCCAGCAGCTTAGCCAGGAGATACGTGGAGACCCAGTACTTC; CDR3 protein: CASSLARRYVETQYF
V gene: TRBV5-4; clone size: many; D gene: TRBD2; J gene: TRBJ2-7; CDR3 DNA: TGTGCCAGCAGCCTTGCCACTAGCGAAGCCTACGAGCAGTACTTC; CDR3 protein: CASSLATSEAYEQYF
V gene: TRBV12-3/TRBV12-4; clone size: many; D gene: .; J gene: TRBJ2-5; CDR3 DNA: TGTGCCAGCAGGCCCCCCGGGCTAGAGGAGACCCAGTACTTC; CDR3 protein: CASRPPGLEETQYF